The clone carrying this T cell receptor beta chain was seen repeatedly, ten times or more. Its specificity is not known. The CDR3 spans 16 residues. V trimming: 3 bases; J trimming: 5 bases; junction bases outside the gene matches: 10. CDR1 is MGHRA, CDR2 YSYEKL, per germline. Quantitative 5'-RACE with molecular barcodes produced the TCR beta libraries. TCRdb reprocessed the 5' RACE reads with MiXCR, giving one entry per CDR3 protein. This table has 500,000 or so distinct CDR3 sequences, 5.3% appearing once. This entry comes from a study of CD8 T cells in ankylosing spondylitis. Study results and limitations: There was a TCR beta motif, made of several highly homologous variants, that appeared characteristic of ankylosing spondylitis blood.

This chain uses TRBV4-1 with TRBJ2-1, with 7 bases aligning to TRBD1. The clonotype comes from a male donor with ankylosing spondylitis. The sample was blood, either unsorted or a sorted T cell fraction (not recorded which). The CDR3 spells CASSQKIHDRDNEQFF. The CDR3 DNA is TGCGCCAGCAGCCAGAAAATTCACGACAGGGACAATGAGCAGTTCTTC.